This T cell receptor beta chain is drawn from a study of blood T cell repertoires in COVID-19 (TCRdb year 2020). Regarding the research as a whole: Samples from collaborators originated in the United States, Italy and Spain and spanned both the acute and convalescent phases of COVID-19. The dataset comprised deeply sampled blood TCRbeta repertoires from subjects exposed to, actively infected with, or recovered from COVID-19. The repertoires were made available in a free public database intended to serve as a resource for research on the immune response to SARS-CoV-2. The prospective study material was composed of cDNA or gDNA derived from T cells, B-cell-depleted T cells, or PBMCs. A de-identified subject ID, COVID-19 status, age in years and sex were almost always included in the sample metadata. The samples were drawn from two sources: the first 160 participants of the ongoing ImmuneRACE study, and 1,000 to 1,500 subjects contributed by 6 global collaborators. HLA class I and class II types, where available, came from metadata supplied by the sample provider rather than from assay-based typing.

TCRbeta CDR3 regions were amplified from genomic DNA by means of the immunoSEQ Assay, a bias-controlled multiplex PCR. The original pipeline was this. The number of nucleated cells in each sample was estimated from the amplification of reference gene primers within the assay. To quantify the absolute abundance of each unique TCRbeta CDR3 rearrangement, sequence reads were collapsed and filtered. For each sample, productive Simpson clonality was calculated as the square root of Simpson's diversity index across productive rearrangements. TCRdb carries this immuneACCESS record with in-frame sequences only. Its versions omit some clonotypes, under half of them owing to an unresolved V gene in the studies checked, with the rest unexplained. The V and J calls and clone size come from that table; D and trimming were worked out from the DNA. Counted in this sample were fewer than 110,000 clones; 75% to 95% of them appeared once. The top ten clones comprise roughly 1.2% of the sample.

Study-level results and caveats: How much clinical and demographic metadata was included differed by source and by participant, and the metadata was provided uncurated.

The CDR3 measures 12 amino acids from cysteine to phenylalanine. Here the CDR3 DNA is all that survives: 36 bases in frame from base 1. Germline trimming amounts to 3 bases on V and 6 bases on J, with 2 as the count of junction bases outside the gene matches. In the germline V gene (reference sequence), CDR1 corresponds to LNHDA and CDR2 to SQIVND. Whole blood was collected in K2EDTA tubes by collaborating institutions according to the institutions' own protocols. For TCRbeta analysis, collaborators shipped samples as frozen whole blood, isolated PBMCs, or DNA extracted from either of those sample types. Comments on this clone: The antigen it recognizes is unknown. It has no much larger one-base neighbor in the sample; base qualities were not kept.

The receptor comes from a woman under 40 with acute or convalescent COVID-19. The specimen sequenced was peripheral blood. The rearrangement combines TRBV19 with TRBJ2-7; TRBD2 fits 7 bases in the junction. The CDR3 reads CASSMWGGEQYF. The nucleotide sequence is TGTGCCAGTAGTATGTGGGGGGGCGAGCAGTACTTC.